Detailed here is one TCR beta chain. This clonotype was observed once. There is no known antigen for this receptor. At one of its ends the junction is not consistent with the germline gene, which may arise from a read error. The CDR3 sequence holds 15 residues, the cysteine and phenylalanine included. CDR3 DNA only is kept here, 45 bases in frame from base 1. CDR1 SGHRS and CDR2 YFSETQ are derived from the germline V gene. The sample comes from a study of regulatory T cells after allogeneic stem cell transplantation (dated by TCRdb to about 2018). Regarding the study in general: Each patient's group depended on whether acute graft-versus-host disease developed within 100 days after stem cell transplantation. The regulatory T-cell TCR repertoire after allogeneic stem cell transplantation was compared between patients with and without acute graft-versus-host disease. Conventional CD4+ T cells defined as CD4+CD25+/-CD127+ were also sorted and TCR-sequenced for comparison in the study. CD4+CD25+CD127- regulatory T cells were isolated from patient PBMCs by fluorescence-activated cell sorting. The research as a whole found: In non-GvHD patients, the top 10 regulatory T-cell clones took up a significantly larger share of the repertoire, which suggests expansion of presumably allo-specific protective clones. Because the patient sample size was small, the findings needed validation in a larger cohort. No significant difference in conventional CD4+ T-cell repertoire diversity was found between patients with and without graft-versus-host disease. A less diverse, more focused regulatory T-cell TCR repertoire was observed in patients without graft-versus-host disease than in patients with the disease. None of the regulatory T-cell clones was shared across all patients, and no significant correlation was found between sorted cell numbers and the inverse Simpson index.

What this sample's time point label stands for: 30 days after allogeneic hematopoietic stem cell transplantation. At 30 days after allogeneic hematopoietic stem cell transplantation, peripheral blood mononuclear cells were collected from the patients. Data came from an Illumina MiSeq. After the RNA was reverse transcribed with the SMARTer RACE cDNA Amplification kit, the TCR beta CDR3 region was amplified. RNA from sorted cells was extracted with the RNeasy Mini Kit. TCR beta amplicons were sequenced using Illumina paired-end sequencing. The paper's data handling went like this. MiXCR, VDJtools and the tcR R package were used for TCR repertoire analysis. The inverse Simpson index served to quantify diversity, and clones were sorted into rare, small, medium or expanded bins based on their proportion of the repertoire. TCRdb reworked the public reads: Q25 trimming with fastp, MiXCR clone assembly, productive beta chains retained. When rows share a CDR3 protein, they turn into one entry using the most common DNA and genes. It is TCRdb's table, rather than the study itself, that gives the V and J calls and clone size. The sample table holds around 4,400 distinct CDR3 sequences, of which about 96% were seen once. The ten largest account for approximately 42% of the sample.

The V and J genes are TRBV5-1 and TRBJ1-2, and the D gene may be TRBD1, 5 bases matching. The specimen was sorted CD4+ T cells from blood (whether regulatory or conventional is not recorded), collected 30 days after allogeneic stem cell transplant. The TCR originated in a human patient who had an allogeneic stem cell transplant, so the T cells may come from the graft donor. The CDR3 reads as follows: CGTSMRAGTDYGDSF. The DNA sequence is TGCGGCACCAGCATGAGAGCGGGGACGGACTATGGAGACTCCTTC.